This T cell receptor beta chain appears in the sequencing data of a study of metastatic and nonmetastatic thyroid tumors. Study-wide context: Comparative analysis of repertoires was undertaken across blood and tumor or nodule tissue obtained from malignant and benign thyroid patients.

TCRdb used MiXCR to call clones anew from the PCR reads. Of 21,000 or so clones listed, 20% to 25% are singletons. Thyroid surgery had not been preceded by any treatment in any patient. The CDR3 covers 15 residues. V was cut by 0 bases and J by 4 bases, with 14 bases left in between. Germline V gene lookup returns CDR1 GTSNPN and CDR2 SVGIG (reference sequence). The source is a female donor with papillary thyroid cancer or a benign thyroid nodule (not recorded which). Some clones in this sample may be carry-over from other donors' samples. Sequencing was carried out using tumor tissue. The chain is built from TRBV30 and TRBJ2-3, with a possible D match to TRBD1 (6 bases). The CDR3 DNA follows: TGTGCCTGGAGTGTACGCACAGGGTGGGCAGATACGCAGTATTTT. Its protein product is CAWSVRTGWADTQYF. Full variable domain (remainder filled in from reference TRBV30 and TRBJ2-3): SQTIHQWPATLVQPVGSPLSLECTVEGTSNPNLYWYRQAAGRGLQLLFYSVGIGQISSEVPQNLSASRPQDRQFILSSKKLLLSDSGFYLCAWSVRTGWADTQYFGPGTRLTVL.